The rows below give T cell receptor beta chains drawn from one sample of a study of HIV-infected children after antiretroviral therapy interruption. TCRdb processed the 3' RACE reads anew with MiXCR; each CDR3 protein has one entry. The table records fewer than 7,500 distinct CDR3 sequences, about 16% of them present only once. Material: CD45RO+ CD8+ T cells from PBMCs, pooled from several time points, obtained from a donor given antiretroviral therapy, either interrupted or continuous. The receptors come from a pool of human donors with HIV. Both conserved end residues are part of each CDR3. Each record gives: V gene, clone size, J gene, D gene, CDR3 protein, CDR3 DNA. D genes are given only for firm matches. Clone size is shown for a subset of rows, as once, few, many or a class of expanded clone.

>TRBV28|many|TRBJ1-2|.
CASRLGQSAYGYTF
TGTGCCAGCAGACTTGGACAGTCGGCCTATGGCTACACCTTC
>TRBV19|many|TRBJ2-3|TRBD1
CASSTGQGRDTQYF
TGTGCCAGTAGTACAGGACAGGGACGAGATACGCAGTATTTT
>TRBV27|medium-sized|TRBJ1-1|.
CASSFSASREAFF
TGTGCCAGCAGTTTCTCAGCCAGTAGAGAAGCTTTCTTT
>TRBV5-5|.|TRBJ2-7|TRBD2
CASSVDGRLAGGRGNEQYF
TGTGCCAGCAGCGTGGACGGGCGACTAGCGGGAGGCCGGGGCAACGAGCAGTACTTC
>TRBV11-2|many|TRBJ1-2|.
CASRVFGTQNYGYTF
TGTGCCAGCAGAGTTTTTGGGACACAGAACTATGGCTACACCTTC
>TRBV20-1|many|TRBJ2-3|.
CSASSWDWIRTDTQYF
TGCAGTGCTAGTAGTTGGGACTGGATACGTACAGATACGCAGTATTTT
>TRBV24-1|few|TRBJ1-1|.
CATSDWGRTEAFF
TGTGCCACCAGTGATTGGGGGAGAACTGAAGCTTTCTTT
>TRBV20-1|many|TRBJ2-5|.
CSAREAGWEQETQYF
TGCAGTGCTAGAGAGGCAGGGTGGGAACAAGAGACCCAGTACTTC
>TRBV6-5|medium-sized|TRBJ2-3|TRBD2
CASSYKGTSGADTQYF
TGTGCCAGCAGTTACAAGGGGACTAGCGGAGCAGATACGCAGTATTTT
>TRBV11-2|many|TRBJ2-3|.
CASSLDGRPDTQYF
TGTGCCAGCAGCTTAGACGGTAGGCCAGATACGCAGTATTTT
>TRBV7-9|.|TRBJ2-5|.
CASSLTQETQYF
TGTGCCAGCAGCTTAACCCAAGAGACCCAGTACTTC
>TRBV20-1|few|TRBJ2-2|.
CSARDSRLDQAGELFF
TGCAGTGCTAGAGATTCAAGACTAGATCAGGCCGGGGAGCTGTTTTTT
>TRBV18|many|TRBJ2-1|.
CASSRVGTLENEQFF
TGTGCCAGCTCAAGGGTCGGGACCCTGGAAAATGAGCAGTTCTTC
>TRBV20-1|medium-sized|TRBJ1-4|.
CSAQDGLGEKLFF
TGCAGTGCTCAAGACGGTTTAGGGGAAAAACTGTTTTTT
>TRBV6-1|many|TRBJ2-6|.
CASSAFRGSGANVLTF
TGTGCCAGCAGTGCCTTTCGAGGATCTGGGGCCAACGTCCTGACTTTC
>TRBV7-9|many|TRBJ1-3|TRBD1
CASSLTSPGQGIVSGNTIYF
TGTGCCAGCAGCTTAACCTCTCCGGGACAGGGTATTGTCTCTGGAAACACCATATATTTT
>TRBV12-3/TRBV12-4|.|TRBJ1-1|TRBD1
CASRWDRGTEAFF
TGTGCCAGCAGGTGGGACAGGGGCACTGAAGCTTTCTTT
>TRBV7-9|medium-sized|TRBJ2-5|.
CASSSDKETQYF
TGTGCCAGCAGCTCGGACAAAGAGACCCAGTACTTC
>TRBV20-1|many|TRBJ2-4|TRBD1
CSARSGTGFDIQYF
TGCAGTGCTCGATCCGGGACAGGGTTCGACATTCAGTACTTC
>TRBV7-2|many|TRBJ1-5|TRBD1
CASSTGQGVSQPQHF
TGTGCCAGCAGCACGGGACAGGGGGTTAGTCAGCCCCAGCATTTT
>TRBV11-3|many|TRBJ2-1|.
CASSPGQDNNEQFF
TGTGCCAGCAGCCCGGGACAAGATAACAATGAGCAGTTCTTC
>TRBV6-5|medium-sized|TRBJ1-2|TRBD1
CASSYTLILRGRHYGYTF
TGTGCCAGCAGTTACACCCTCATTCTCAGGGGGCGTCACTATGGCTACACCTTC
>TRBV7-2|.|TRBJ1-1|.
CASSTRQEAFF
TGTGCCAGCAGCACAAGACAGGAAGCTTTCTTT
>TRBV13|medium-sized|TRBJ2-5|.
CASSSPLSMETQYF
TGTGCCAGCAGCTCCCCCTTATCCATGGAGACCCAGTACTTC
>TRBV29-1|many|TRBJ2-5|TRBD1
CSVGTGQETQYF
TGCAGCGTCGGGACAGGCCAAGAGACCCAGTACTTC
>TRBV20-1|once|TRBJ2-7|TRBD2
CSASGVGPRASGSFHEQYF
TGCAGTGCTAGTGGAGTAGGCCCCAGGGCTAGCGGGAGCTTCCACGAGCAGTACTTC
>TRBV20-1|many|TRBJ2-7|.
CSARDQGSPYSYEQYF
TGCAGTGCTAGAGATCAGGGATCCCCCTACTCCTACGAGCAGTACTTC
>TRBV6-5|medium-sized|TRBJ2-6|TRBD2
CASSSGGSSSGANVLTF
TGTGCCAGCAGTAGCGGGGGGTCTTCGTCAGGGGCCAACGTCCTGACTTTC
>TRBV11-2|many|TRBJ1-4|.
CASSPTTRNEKLFF
TGTGCCAGCAGCCCAACAACCCGTAATGAAAAACTGTTTTTT
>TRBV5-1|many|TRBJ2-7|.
CASSRHPDRRTYEQYF
TGCGCCAGCAGCCGCCACCCGGATCGTAGGACCTACGAGCAGTACTTC
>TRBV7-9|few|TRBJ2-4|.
CASSLTTGIAKNIQYF
TGTGCCAGCAGCTTAACGACGGGAATAGCCAAAAACATTCAGTACTTC
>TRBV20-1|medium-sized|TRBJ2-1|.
CSARDPLAPTYNEQFF
TGCAGTGCTAGAGACCCCCTAGCGCCCACCTACAATGAGCAGTTCTTC
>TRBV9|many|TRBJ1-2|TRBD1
CASSPGTGALNPYGYTF
TGTGCCAGCAGCCCCGGGACAGGGGCCCTCAACCCCTATGGCTACACCTTC
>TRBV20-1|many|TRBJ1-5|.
CSASPGFYSNQPQHF
TGCAGTGCCTCGCCGGGGTTCTATAGCAATCAGCCCCAGCATTTT
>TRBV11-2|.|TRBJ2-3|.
CASSRPSTDTQYF
TGTGCCAGCAGCCGGCCGAGCACAGATACGCAGTATTTT
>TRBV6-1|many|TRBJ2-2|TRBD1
CASSLQGFGGELFF
TGTGCCAGCAGTCTACAGGGGTTCGGAGGGGAGCTGTTTTTT
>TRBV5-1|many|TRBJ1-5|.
CASSLGASGQPQHF
TGCGCCAGCAGCTTGGGAGCTTCTGGTCAGCCCCAGCATTTT
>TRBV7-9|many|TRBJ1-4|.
CASSYYPTRDLKNEKLFF
TGTGCCAGCAGTTATTATCCCACAAGAGATCTAAAGAATGAAAAACTGTTTTTT
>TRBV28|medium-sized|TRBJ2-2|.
CASSLVGKAGELFF
TGTGCCAGCAGTTTAGTCGGGAAGGCCGGGGAGCTGTTTTTT